Here is one T cell receptor (beta chain) with its context. The sample comes from a study of blood T cell repertoires in COVID-19. Turning to the study itself: Whether acute or convalescent, the COVID-19 samples came from the United States, Italy and Spain. In each case, the material was cDNA or gDNA derived from T cells, B-cell-depleted T cells, or PBMCs.

From germline, CDR1 is SNHLY and CDR2 FYNNEI. V was clipped by 7 bases and J by 8 bases, with 19 bases between them. This CDR3 is built from 14 residues. Original handling: Nucleated cell number was recorded as an estimate derived from reference gene primer amplification. TCRdb's table, derived via immunoSEQ multiplex PCR, lists solely in-frame clones and lacks some. The V and J calls and the clone size are those of that table, but D and trimming were determined from the DNA. The sample contains 200,000 to 250,000 clones, roughly 80% of which appear only once. The source of this sequence is a woman aged 70 to 79 with acute or convalescent COVID-19. What was sequenced was peripheral blood. The rearrangement links TRBV2 to TRBJ2-3; D may be TRBD2 (6 bases). The CDR3 protein is CASTVRWDGGTQYF. CDR3 nucleotides: TGTGCCAGCACCGTGAGGTGGGACGGGGGTACGCAGTATTTT.